The rows below give T cell receptor beta chains drawn from one sample of a study of blood T cell repertoires in COVID-19. Produced via immunoSEQ multiplex PCR; TCRdb's table is partial and in-frame only. The sample consists of roughly 260,000 clones, approximately 86% of them appearing once. The sample consisted of peripheral blood. The receptors stem from a man aged 35-49 years who had recovered from COVID-19. Each CDR3 is given with its conserved first and last residue. A D gene is named only where the DNA matches it firmly. For some rows the clone size is stated as once, few or many, or as a class when expanded; others skip it.

d_call	clone_size	j_call	v_call	cdr3_nt	cdr3_aa
-	-	TRBJ2-4	TRBV18	TGTGCCAGCTCACCCCTAGGACTTAGAAACATTCAGTACTTC	CASSPLGLRNIQYF
-	-	TRBJ1-6	TRBV6-2/TRBV6-3	TGTGCCAGCAGTCAAGGATCGGGTTCACCCCTCCACTTT	CASSQGSGSPLHF
TRBD1	-	TRBJ2-5	TRBV9	TGTGCCAGCAGCGCGGGACAGAGCCAAGAGACCCAGTACTTC	CASSAGQSQETQYF
TRBD1	-	TRBJ1-5	TRBV29-1	TGCAGCGTCTGGGCAGGGGGCAGCAATCAGCCCCAGCATTTT	CSVWAGGSNQPQHF
-	-	TRBJ2-1	TRBV9	TGTGCCAGCAGCGCTATCGGAGGGGGCAACAATGAGCAGTTCTTC	CASSAIGGGNNEQFF
-	-	TRBJ1-4	TRBV11-2	TGTGCCAGCGGAGCCCGGGCTAATGAAAAACTGTTTTTT	CASGARANEKLFF
-	once	TRBJ1-1	TRBV19	TGTGCCAGTAGTATTGGAGCGGGTGCGGACACTGAAGCTTTCTTT	CASSIGAGADTEAFF
TRBD2	-	TRBJ2-7	TRBV27	TGTGCCAGCCGGGAGGGAGCCTACGAGCAGTACTTC	CASREGAYEQYF
TRBD1	-	TRBJ2-7	TRBV6-2/TRBV6-3	TGTGCCAGCAGTACCCTCGGTGGGACAGCTTACTACGAGCAGTACTTC	CASSTLGGTAYYEQYF
TRBD2	-	TRBJ2-2	TRBV11-2	TGTGCCAGCAGCTTTAGGGTGCTAGGACTAGCTGACACCGGGGAGCTGTTTTTT	CASSFRVLGLADTGELFF
-	-	TRBJ2-7	TRBV7-2	TGTGCCAGCAGCTCCAGTAGCGGTCCTTCCTACGAGCAGTACTTC	CASSSSSGPSYEQYF
-	-	TRBJ2-5	TRBV4-3	TGCGCCAGCAGCCAAGGGTCTACTACCCGAGAGACCCAGTACTTC	CASSQGSTTRETQYF
-	-	TRBJ1-4	TRBV13	TGTGCCAGCAGCATTCGGTTGACTAATGAAAAACTGTTTTTT	CASSIRLTNEKLFF
-	-	TRBJ1-4	TRBV19	TGTGCCAGTAGTATATCGGTAGCTGCAACTAATGAAAAACTGTTTTTT	CASSISVAATNEKLFF
-	-	TRBJ2-1	TRBV11-2	TGTGCCAGCACCCATCAGATAGCGCAGTTCTTC	CASTHQIAQFF
TRBD1	-	TRBJ1-5	TRBV3-1/TRBV3-2	TGTGCCAGCAGCTTGACGACAGGGGCCAATCAGCCCCAGCATTTT	CASSLTTGANQPQHF
-	-	TRBJ2-1	TRBV25-1	TGTGCCAGCAGTGATAAGGGGACACTCCCCGAGCAGTTCTTC	CASSDKGTLPEQFF
TRBD1	many	TRBJ1-1	TRBV5-1	TGCGCCAGCAGCTTGCAGACAGGGGGCAAGGAAGGTAAAGCTTTCTTT	CASSLQTGGKEGKAFF
-	once	TRBJ2-3	TRBV6-4	TGTGCCAGCAGTGGTGGGACTTCCTCCGGAGATACGCAGTATTTT	CASSGGTSSGDTQYF
-	-	TRBJ1-5	TRBV20-1	TGCAGTGCTAGTATTGGGGGCAGGCAGCCCCAGCATTTT	CSASIGGRQPQHF
-	-	TRBJ1-2	TRBV6-4	TGTGCCAGCAGGAGGACAGTTTATGGCTACACCTTC	CASRRTVYGYTF
TRBD1	-	TRBJ1-2	TRBV7-9	TGTGCCAGCAGCCCGGGACAGTCTAACTATGGCTACACCTTC	CASSPGQSNYGYTF
-	-	TRBJ2-1	TRBV12-5	TGTGCTAGTGGATTGGGGTCGACGAGGGATGAGCAGTTCTTC	CASGLGSTRDEQFF
-	-	TRBJ2-3	TRBV7-9	TGTGCCAGCAGCTCGAGACTCCCAGATACGCAGTATTTT	CASSSRLPDTQYF
TRBD1	-	TRBJ1-4	TRBV7-9	TGTGCCAGCAGCCCGGGACAGAATGAAAAACTGTTTTTT	CASSPGQNEKLFF
TRBD1	-	TRBJ2-7	TRBV5-1	TGCGCCAGCAGCTTGGGACAGGGGCCCTCCTACGAGCAGTACTTC	CASSLGQGPSYEQYF
-	-	TRBJ2-1	TRBV21-1	TGTGCCAGCAGCACCAAACCGGGACTAGCGGGAGGTATCTATGAGCAGTTCTTC	CASSTKPGLAGGIYEQFF
-	-	TRBJ2-7	TRBV29-1	TGCAGCGTTGTGGAGGGCTACGAGCAGTACTTC	CSVVEGYEQYF
TRBD1	-	TRBJ2-3	TRBV19	TGTGCCACCGGACAGGACAGGGGGCCCGGAGATACGCAGTATTTT	CATGQDRGPGDTQYF
TRBD2	-	TRBJ2-7	TRBV5-5	TGTGCCAGCAGCTTGGGACTAGCCAACTACGAGCAGTACTTC	CASSLGLANYEQYF
-	-	TRBJ1-2	TRBV6-5	TGTGCCACCGGGGGAATTCGTGGCTACACCTTC	CATGGIRGYTF
TRBD1	-	TRBJ1-2	TRBV5-6	TGTGCCAGCAGCCCGGGGACAGGGGCTCCCTATGGCTACACCTTC	CASSPGTGAPYGYTF
TRBD1	-	TRBJ2-7	TRBV7-9	TGTGCCAGCAGAGGACAGGGGGCGAACGAGCAGTACTTC	CASRGQGANEQYF
-	once	TRBJ2-6	TRBV21-1	TGTGCCACCCACAGGAGGACTAGCGTCCCTGGGGCCAACGTCCTGACTTTC	CATHRRTSVPGANVLTF
TRBD1	few	TRBJ2-2	TRBV2	TGTGCCAGTGCGACAGGGGCGAACACCGGGGAGCTGTTTTTT	CASATGANTGELFF
TRBD2	-	TRBJ2-1	TRBV7-9	TGTGCCAGCAGCTTAGATAAGCGGGACTGGCGGTTCTTC	CASSLDKRDWRFF
-	-	TRBJ2-7	TRBV4-3	TGCGCCAGCAGCCAAGATTCAAACTACGAGCAGTACTTC	CASSQDSNYEQYF
TRBD1	-	TRBJ2-7	TRBV19	TGTGCCAGTAGTACAACCGGGACAGGGGGGACCTCAGCCCGGGAGCAGTACTTC	CASSTTGTGGTSAREQYF
TRBD2	-	TRBJ2-7	TRBV5-1	TGCGCCAGCAGCTTGGAAAGGACTAGCGGGAGGGCCTCCTACGAGCAGTACTTC	CASSLERTSGRASYEQYF
-	-	TRBJ2-7	TRBV2	TGTGCCAGCACCCAATCGGGCTACGAGCAGTACTTC	CASTQSGYEQYF
TRBD2	-	TRBJ2-2	TRBV3-1/TRBV3-2	TGTGCCAGCAGCCATGGGACTAGCGGGGGGGCCGCCGGGGAGCTGTTTTTT	CASSHGTSGGAAGELFF
-	-	TRBJ2-7	TRBV7-2	TGTGCCAGCAGCCTGGACCAGGGATACGAGCAGTACTTC	CASSLDQGYEQYF
-	-	TRBJ1-4	TRBV5-6	TGTGCCAGCGGGAGTCCAGGGGACGAAAAACTGTTTTTT	CASGSPGDEKLFF
TRBD2	-	TRBJ2-7	TRBV3-1/TRBV3-2	TGTGCCAGCAGCCGACTAGCGAGCCCCGAGCAGTACTTC	CASSRLASPEQYF
TRBD1	-	TRBJ1-5	TRBV29-1	TGCAGCGTAGCTACTGGACAGGGCACCTTTCAGCCCCAGCATTTT	CSVATGQGTFQPQHF
TRBD1	-	TRBJ1-2	TRBV12-5	TGTGCTAGTGGACCCCCGGGACAGGGGTTCTATGGCTACACCTTC	CASGPPGQGFYGYTF
TRBD1	-	TRBJ2-5	TRBV7-2	TGTGCCAGCAGCTCGGGACAGCCCCCCCAAGAGACCCAGTACTTC	CASSSGQPPQETQYF
TRBD2	-	TRBJ2-5	TRBV30	TGTGCCTGGAGCCCCGGGACTAGCGCGCAAGAGACCCAGTACTTC	CAWSPGTSAQETQYF
TRBD1	-	TRBJ1-1	TRBV5-1	TGCGCCAGCAGCTTCAGGCAGGGGGGCGACACTGAAGCTTTCTTT	CASSFRQGGDTEAFF
-	-	TRBJ2-1	TRBV11-2	TGTGCCAGCAGCTTAGGAGCTAAGCAGTTCTTC	CASSLGAKQFF
-	-	TRBJ2-5	TRBV5-8	TGTGCCAGCAGCTTGGAACGGGCCGTAGGGGTCCAGTACTTC	CASSLERAVGVQYF
TRBD1	-	TRBJ2-1	TRBV7-3	TGTGCCAGCAGCTGGGGGACAGGTGGTCGTGAGCAGTTCTTC	CASSWGTGGREQFF
TRBD2	-	TRBJ2-5	TRBV7-2	TGTGCCAGCAGCTTGGGTGCGGGAGGAGAGACCCAGTACTTC	CASSLGAGGETQYF
TRBD1	-	TRBJ2-7	TRBV5-4	TGTGCCAGCAGCTTCAGCGCGCCGGGACAGTGGTGGGAGCAGTACTTC	CASSFSAPGQWWEQYF
-	-	TRBJ1-4	TRBV6-6	TGTGCCAGCAGTTACTCAGGGAGGAGTGAAAAACTGTTTTTT	CASSYSGRSEKLFF
TRBD2	-	TRBJ2-7	TRBV27	TGTGCCAGCAGAGGGGGACTAGGGTACGAGCAGTACTTC	CASRGGLGYEQYF
-	-	TRBJ2-2	TRBV2	TGTGCCAGCAGTGCCTCGCCGAAGACGATCCTCCGGGGTACCGGGGAGCTGTTTTTT	CASSASPKTILRGTGELFF